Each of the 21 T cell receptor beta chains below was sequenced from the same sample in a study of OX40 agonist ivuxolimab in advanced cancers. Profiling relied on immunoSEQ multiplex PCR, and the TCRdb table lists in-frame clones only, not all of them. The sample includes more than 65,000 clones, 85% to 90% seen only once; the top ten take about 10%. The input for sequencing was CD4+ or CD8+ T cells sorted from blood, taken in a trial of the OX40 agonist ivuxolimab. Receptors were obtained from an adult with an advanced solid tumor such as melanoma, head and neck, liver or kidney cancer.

DNA of the CDR3: TGTGCCAGTAGTTCCCCCTGGACTAGCGCCTACACCGGGGAGCTGTTTTTT. It is translated as CASSSPWTSAYTGELFF. The rearrangement joins TRBV19 to TRBJ2-2; 9 bases map to TRBD2. With 5 bases clipped from V and 3 bases from J, the junction kept 10 bases outside the gene matches. This CDR3 is 17 amino acids long. Per germline, CDR1 LNHDA and CDR2 SQIVND (reference sequence). The entire variable domain, with the rest obtained from reference TRBV19 and TRBJ2-2, is as follows: DGGITQSPKYLFRKEGQNVTLSCEQNLNHDAMYWYRQDPGQGLRLIYYSQIVNDFQKGDIAEGYSVSREKKESFPLTVTSAQKNPTAFYLCASSSPWTSAYTGELFFGEGSRLTVL.

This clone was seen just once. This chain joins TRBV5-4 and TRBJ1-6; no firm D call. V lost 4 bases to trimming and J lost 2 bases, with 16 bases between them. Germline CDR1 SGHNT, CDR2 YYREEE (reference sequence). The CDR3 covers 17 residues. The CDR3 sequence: CASSDGGGSTYNSPLHF. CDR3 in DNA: TGTGCCAGCAGCGACGGAGGAGGGAGTACCTATAATTCACCCCTCCACTTT.

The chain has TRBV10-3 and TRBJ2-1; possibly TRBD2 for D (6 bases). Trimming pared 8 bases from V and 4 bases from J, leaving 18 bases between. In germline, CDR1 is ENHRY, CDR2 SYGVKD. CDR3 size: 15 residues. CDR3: CAIASPGLTYNEQFF. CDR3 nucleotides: TGTGCCATCGCCTCCCCGGGACTGACGTACAATGAGCAGTTCTTC.

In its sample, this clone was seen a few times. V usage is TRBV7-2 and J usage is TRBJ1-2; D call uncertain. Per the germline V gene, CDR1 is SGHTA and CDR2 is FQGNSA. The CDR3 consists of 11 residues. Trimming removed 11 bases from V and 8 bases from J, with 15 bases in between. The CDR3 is CAAGGYEGYTF. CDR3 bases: TGTGCCGCTGGAGGGTATGAGGGCTACACCTTC.

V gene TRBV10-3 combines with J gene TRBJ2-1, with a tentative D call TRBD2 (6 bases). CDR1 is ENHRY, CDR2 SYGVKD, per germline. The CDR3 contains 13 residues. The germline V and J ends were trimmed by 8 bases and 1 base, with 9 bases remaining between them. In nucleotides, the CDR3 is TGTGCCATCTCTAGCGCTTCCTACAATGAGCAGTTCTTC. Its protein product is CAISSASYNEQFF.

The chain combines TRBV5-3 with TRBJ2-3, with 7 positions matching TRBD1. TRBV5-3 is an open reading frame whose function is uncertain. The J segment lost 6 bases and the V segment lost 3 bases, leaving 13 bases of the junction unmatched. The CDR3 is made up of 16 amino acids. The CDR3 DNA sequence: TGTGCCAGAAGCTCACACCGGGACAGCAATGTCGATACGCAGTATTTT. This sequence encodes CARSSHRDSNVDTQYF.

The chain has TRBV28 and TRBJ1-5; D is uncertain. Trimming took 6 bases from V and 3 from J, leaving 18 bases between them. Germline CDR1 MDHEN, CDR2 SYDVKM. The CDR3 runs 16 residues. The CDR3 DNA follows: TGTGCCAGCAGCTCCGTACAGAAAACCTTCAATCAGCCCCAGCATTTT. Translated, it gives CASSSVQKTFNQPQHF.

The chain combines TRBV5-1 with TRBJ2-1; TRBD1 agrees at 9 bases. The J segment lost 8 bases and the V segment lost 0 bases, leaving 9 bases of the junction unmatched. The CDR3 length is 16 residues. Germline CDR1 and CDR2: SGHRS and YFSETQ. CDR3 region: CASSLGGGQGYYEQFF. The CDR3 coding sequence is TGCGCCAGCAGCTTGGGGGGAGGACAGGGGTATTATGAGCAGTTCTTC.

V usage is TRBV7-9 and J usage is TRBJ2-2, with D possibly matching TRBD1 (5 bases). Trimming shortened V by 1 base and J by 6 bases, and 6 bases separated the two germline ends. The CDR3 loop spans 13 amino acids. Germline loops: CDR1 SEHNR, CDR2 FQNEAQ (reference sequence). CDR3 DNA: TGTGCCAGCAGCTTAGGGGGCTCCGGGGAGCTGTTTTTT. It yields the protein CASSLGGSGELFF. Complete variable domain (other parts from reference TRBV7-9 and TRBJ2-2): DTGVSQNPRHKITKRGQNVTFRCDPISEHNRLYWYRQTLGQGPEFLTYFQNEAQLEKSRLLSDRFSAERPKGSFSTLEIQRTEQGDSAMYLCASSLGGSGELFFGEGSRLTVL.

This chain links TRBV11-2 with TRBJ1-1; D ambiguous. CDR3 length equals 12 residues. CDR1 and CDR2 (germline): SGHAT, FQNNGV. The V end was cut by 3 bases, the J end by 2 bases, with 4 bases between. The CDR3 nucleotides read TGTGCCAGCAGCTTCCCAAACACTGAAGCTTTCTTT. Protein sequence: CASSFPNTEAFF.

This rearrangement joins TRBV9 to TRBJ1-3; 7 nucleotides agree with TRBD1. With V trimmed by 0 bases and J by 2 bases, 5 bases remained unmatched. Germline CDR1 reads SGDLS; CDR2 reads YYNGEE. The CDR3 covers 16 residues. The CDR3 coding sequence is TGTGCCAGCAGCGTAGGACAGGGAATGACTGGAAACACCATATATTTT. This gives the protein CASSVGQGMTGNTIYF.

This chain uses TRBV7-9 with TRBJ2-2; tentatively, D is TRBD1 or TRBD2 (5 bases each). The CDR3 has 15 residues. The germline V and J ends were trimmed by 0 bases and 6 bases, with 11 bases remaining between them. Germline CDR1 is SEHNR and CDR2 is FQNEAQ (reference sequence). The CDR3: CASSLAGRLPGELFF. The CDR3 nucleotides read TGTGCCAGCAGCTTAGCGGGACGATTACCCGGGGAGCTGTTTTTT. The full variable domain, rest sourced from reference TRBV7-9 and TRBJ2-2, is DTGVSQNPRHKITKRGQNVTFRCDPISEHNRLYWYRQTLGQGPEFLTYFQNEAQLEKSRLLSDRFSAERPKGSFSTLEIQRTEQGDSAMYLCASSLAGRLPGELFFGEGSRLTVL.

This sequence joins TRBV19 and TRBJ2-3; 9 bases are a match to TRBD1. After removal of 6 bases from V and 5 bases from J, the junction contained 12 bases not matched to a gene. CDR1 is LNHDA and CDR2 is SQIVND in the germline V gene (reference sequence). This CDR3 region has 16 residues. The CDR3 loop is CASSDLGTGFLDTQYF. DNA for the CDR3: TGTGCCAGTAGCGACCTTGGGACAGGGTTTTTAGATACGCAGTATTTT.

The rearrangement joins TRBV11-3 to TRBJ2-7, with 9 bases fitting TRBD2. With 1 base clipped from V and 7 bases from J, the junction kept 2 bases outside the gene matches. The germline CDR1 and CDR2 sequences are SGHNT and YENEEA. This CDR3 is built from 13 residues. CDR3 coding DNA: TGTGCCAGCAGCTTAGGGCTAGCGGGAGAGCAGTACTTC. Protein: CASSLGLAGEQYF.

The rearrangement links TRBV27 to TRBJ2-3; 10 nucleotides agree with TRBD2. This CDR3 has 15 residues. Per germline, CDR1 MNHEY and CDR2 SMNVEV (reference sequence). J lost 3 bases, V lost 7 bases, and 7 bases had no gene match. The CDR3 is CASKQGLAPTDTQYF. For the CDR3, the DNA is TGTGCCAGCAAACAGGGACTAGCGCCTACAGATACGCAGTATTTT.

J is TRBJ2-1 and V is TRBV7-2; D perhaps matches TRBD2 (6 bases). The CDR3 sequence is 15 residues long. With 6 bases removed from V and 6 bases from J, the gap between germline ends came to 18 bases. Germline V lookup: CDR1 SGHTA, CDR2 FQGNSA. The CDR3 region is CASSQRVGGSNEQFF. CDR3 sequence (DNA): TGTGCCAGCAGTCAGCGGGTTGGGGGGAGCAATGAGCAGTTCTTC.

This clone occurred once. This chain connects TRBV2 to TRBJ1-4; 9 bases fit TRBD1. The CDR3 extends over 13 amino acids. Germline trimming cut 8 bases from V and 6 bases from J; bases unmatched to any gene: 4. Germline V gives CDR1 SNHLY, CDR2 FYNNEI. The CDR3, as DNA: TGTGCCAGCGTCCGGGACAGGGATGAAAAACTGTTTTTT. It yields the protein CASVRDRDEKLFF. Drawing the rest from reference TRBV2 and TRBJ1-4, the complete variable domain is EPEVTQTPSHQVTQMGQEVILRCVPISNHLYFYWYRQILGQKVEFLVSFYNNEISEKSEIFDDQFSVERPDGSNFTLKIRSTKLEDSAMYFCASVRDRDEKLFFGSGTQLSVL.

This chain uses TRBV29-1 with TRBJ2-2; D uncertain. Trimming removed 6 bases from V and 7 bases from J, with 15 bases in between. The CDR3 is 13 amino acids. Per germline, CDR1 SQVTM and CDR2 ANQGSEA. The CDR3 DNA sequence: TGCAGCGTAGGATGGGGATCTGGCGGGGAGCTGTTTTTT. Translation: CSVGWGSGGELFF.

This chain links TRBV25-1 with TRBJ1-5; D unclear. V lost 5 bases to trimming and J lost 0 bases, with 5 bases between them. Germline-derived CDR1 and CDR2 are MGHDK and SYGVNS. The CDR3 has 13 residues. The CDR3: CASSSYSNQPQHF. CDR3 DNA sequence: TGTGCCAGCAGTTCGTATAGCAATCAGCCCCAGCATTTT.

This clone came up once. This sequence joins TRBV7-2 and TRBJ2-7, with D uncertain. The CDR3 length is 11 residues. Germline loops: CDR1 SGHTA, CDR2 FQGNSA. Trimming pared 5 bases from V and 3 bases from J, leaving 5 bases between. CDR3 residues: CASSDGYEQYF. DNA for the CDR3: TGTGCCAGCAGCGACGGCTACGAGCAGTACTTC.

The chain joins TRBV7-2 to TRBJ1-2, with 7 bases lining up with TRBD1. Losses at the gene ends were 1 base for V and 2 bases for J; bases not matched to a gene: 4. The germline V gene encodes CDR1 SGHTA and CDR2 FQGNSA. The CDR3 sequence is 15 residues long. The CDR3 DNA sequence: TGTGCCAGCAGCTTAGAGGGACAGCCGAACTATGGCTACACCTTC. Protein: CASSLEGQPNYGYTF.